This T cell receptor beta chain was sequenced for a study of T cell responses to AZD1222 COVID-19 vaccine. Notes on the study in general: Donors were mostly white British, more females; clonal diversity possibly underestimated. Recipients of two AZD1222 doses showed rising Spike-specific TCR breadth and depth. Just 6 or 7 people given AZD1222 tested seropositive at baseline.

This clone was recorded a few times. Its antigen is currently unknown. CDR1 is MNHEY, CDR2 SVGAGI, per germline. Trimming stripped 2 bases from V and 8 bases from J, with 19 bases between. The CDR3 consists of 15 residues. Sequencing used immunoSEQ multiplex PCR; TCRdb keeps in-frame clones, though not all of them. The top ten hold about 16% of the sample, which has fewer than 150,000 clones, more than 70% seen once. The sequencing used peripheral blood, collected 28 days after the second AZD1222 dose. This chain links TRBV6-5 with TRBJ2-7; tentatively, D is TRBD1 (6 bases). The clonotype comes from an adult who received the AZD1222 COVID-19 vaccine. The CDR3 nucleotides are TGTGCCAGCAGTTACGGGGGCAGAGTGGGGGTTCAGCAGTACTTC. Its protein is CASSYGGRVGVQQYF.